One and the same sample provided the 18 T cell receptor beta chains below, sequenced in a study of beta chain features in type 1 diabetes. The whole isolated RNA underwent reverse transcription, so sequencing captured expressed TCRB transcripts. Data came from immunoSEQ multiplex PCR; TCRdb stores just in-frame clones and leaves some out. Of tens of thousands of clones listed, 51% were seen once; the top ten hold around 2.1%. Sample: Tregs from blood. The receptors here all came from a woman aged 18-29 years in good health.

This rearrangement joins TRBV6-5 to TRBJ2-5; 9 positions match TRBD2. The J call is doubtful: the DNA matches TRBJ2-7 better. CDR1 and CDR2 (germline): MNHEY, SVGAGI. The CDR3 is 15 residues long. The DNA for the CDR3 is TGTGCCAGCAGTTACGCCCTAGCGGGACCCTACGAGCAGTACTTC. Translation gives CASSYALAGPYEQYF.

This chain joins TRBV10-3 and TRBJ1-1; TRBD1 is a possible D gene (6 bases). The ends were cut back, 8 bases at V and 1 base at J, with 14 bases in the middle. CDR1 ENHRY and CDR2 SYGVKD come from the germline V gene. The CDR3 is made up of 14 amino acids. The CDR3 DNA is TGTGCCATCCGGACAGAAGTAACGAACACTGAAGCTTTCTTT. Amino acid sequence: CAIRTEVTNTEAFF.

The chain is built from TRBV18 and TRBJ2-4; TRBD2 matches at 12 bases. From germline, CDR1 is KGHSH and CDR2 LQKENI. V dropped 3 bases and J dropped 11; count of bases not matched to a gene: 8. The CDR3 is 15 amino acids. The CDR3 loop reads CASSPRLAGELVQYF. CDR3 bases: TGTGCCAGCTCACCGAGACTAGCGGGAGAGCTGGTTCAGTACTTC.

The rearrangement joins TRBV30 to TRBJ1-5, with D possibly being TRBD1 (5 bases). This CDR3 spans 15 amino acids. Per the germline V gene, CDR1 is GTSNPN and CDR2 is SVGIG (reference sequence). Trimming stripped 2 bases from V and 6 bases from J, with 17 bases between. The CDR3 loop is CAWSPPRQNGQPQHF. The CDR3 bases are TGTGCCTGGAGTCCCCCTCGACAGAATGGTCAGCCCCAGCATTTT.

The chain's CDR3 is CASSDRDRVFIEQFF. CDR3 coding DNA: TGTGCCAGCAGCGACCGGGACAGGGTGTTCATTGAGCAGTTCTTC. V is TRBV7-9 and J is TRBJ2-1, with 9 bases aligning to TRBD1. The germline V gene has CDR1 SEHNR and CDR2 FQNEAQ (reference sequence). V was clipped by 5 bases and J by 9 bases; unmatched bases: 11. The CDR3 is 15 residues long.

This clone was picked up a small number of times. This rearrangement joins TRBV6-5 to TRBJ2-7, with 7 bases fitting TRBD1. This CDR3 has 15 residues. Trimming cost V 6 bases and J 4 bases; bases outside gene matches: 12. Germline assignment: CDR1 MNHEY and CDR2 SVGAGI. This CDR3 is CASREREQGTYEQYF. CDR3 bases: TGTGCCAGCAGGGAAAGGGAACAGGGGACGTACGAGCAGTACTTC.

The chain recombines TRBV7-6 with TRBJ2-3, with TRBD2 matching 12 bases. With V trimmed by 5 bases and J by 4 bases, 10 bases remained unmatched. This CDR3 is 17 amino acids long. Germline CDR1 reads SGHVS; CDR2 reads FNYEAQ. The CDR3 region has the DNA TGTGCCAGCAGCCCCCGACTAGCGGGAGCGATGGCAGATACGCAGTATTTT. Translated, it gives CASSPRLAGAMADTQYF.

The chain links TRBV5-6 to TRBJ1-4; 8 bases are a match to TRBD1. Losses at the gene ends were 3 bases for V and 11 bases for J; bases not matched to a gene: 12. Germline V lookup: CDR1 SGHDT, CDR2 YYEEEE. This CDR3 comprises 15 residues. CDR3 residues: CASSSSGTGGFKLFF. In nucleotides, the CDR3 is TGTGCCAGCAGCTCCTCCGGGACAGGAGGTTTTAAACTGTTTTTT.

This clone has a handful of counts. The CDR3 sequence is CASWTGVTSYNEQFF. The CDR3 DNA reads TGTGCCAGTTGGACAGGGGTTACCTCCTACAATGAGCAGTTCTTC. The genes are TRBV27 and TRBJ2-1, with 9 nucleotides matching TRBD1. V was clipped by 9 bases and J by 0 bases; unmatched bases: 6. Germline CDR1 reads MNHEY; CDR2 reads SMNVEV (reference sequence). The CDR3 consists of 15 residues.

This chain links TRBV27 with TRBJ1-1; no firm D call. Germline-derived CDR1 and CDR2 are MNHEY and SMNVEV (reference sequence). The CDR3 loop spans 17 amino acids. V was shortened by 5 bases and J by 0 bases, with 19 bases between the two germline ends. The CDR3 region has the DNA TGTGCCAGCAGTCCCTTTAACTCTATGTACTTGAACACTGAAGCTTTCTTT. It codes for CASSPFNSMYLNTEAFF.

This clone has more than one count but fewer than ten. The chain is built from TRBV27 and TRBJ1-1, with 7 bases lining up with TRBD1. The V segment lost 5 bases and the J segment 4 bases; nucleotides outside the gene matches: 10. Germline CDR1 and CDR2: MNHEY and SMNVEV (reference sequence). The CDR3 has 15 amino acids. The DNA of the CDR3 is TGTGCCAGCAGTCCCAGACGACAGGGAGGCACTGAAGCTTTCTTT. It yields the protein CASSPRRQGGTEAFF.

This sequence joins TRBV5-1 and TRBJ2-1, with TRBD1 matching 10 bases. Trimming at V came to 0 bases and at J to 10 bases, leaving 10 bases not matched to a gene. The CDR3 totals 16 residues. From germline, CDR1 is SGHRS and CDR2 YFSETQ. Written as DNA, the CDR3 is TGCGCCAGCAGCTTGGTAGGGACAGGGGCTGTTCGAGAGCAGTTCTTC. Residues: CASSLVGTGAVREQFF.

The CDR3 DNA follows: TGTGCCAGCAGCTTGGCCATTTTATCTACTAGCGGGAGGACCGGGGAGCTGTTTTTT. Amino acids: CASSLAILSTSGRTGELFF. V usage is TRBV5-6 and J usage is TRBJ2-2, with 12 nucleotides matching TRBD2. V lost 0 bases, J lost 5 bases, and 11 bases stayed unmatched. CDR1 SGHDT and CDR2 YYEEEE come from the germline V gene. The CDR3 runs 19 residues.

This chain connects TRBV6-1 to TRBJ2-1, with D possibly matching TRBD2 (6 bases). Trimming cost V 4 bases and J 7 bases, with 8 bases left between them. The CDR3 consists of 12 residues. Per germline, CDR1 MNHNS and CDR2 SASEGT. CDR3 in amino acids: CASSVLANEQFF. CDR3 sequence (DNA): TGTGCCAGCAGTGTCCTAGCGAATGAGCAGTTCTTC.

This clone was detected a few times. This chain joins TRBV7-2 and TRBJ1-1; D uncertain. The CDR3 runs 13 residues. V was clipped by 5 bases and J by 1 base, with 8 bases between them. Germline V gene data show CDR1 as SGHTA and CDR2 as FQGNSA. CDR3 sequence: CASSQQKNTEAFF. CDR3 nucleotides: TGTGCCAGCAGCCAACAGAAGAACACTGAAGCTTTCTTT.

This clone has only a few counts. The V call is TRBV9, the J call TRBJ2-4; 10 bases match TRBD1. The CDR3 consists of 16 residues. The junction had 5 bases not matched to a gene; V was cut back by 5 bases and J by 0 bases. The germline CDR1 and CDR2 sequences are SGDLS and YYNGEE. CDR3 sequence (DNA): TGTGCCAGCAGTAAAGGGACAGGGGTAGCCAAAAACATTCAGTACTTC. It specifies CASSKGTGVAKNIQYF.

This clone has only a few counts. The chain has TRBV10-3 and TRBJ2-5; tentatively, D is TRBD2 (6 bases). The J call may be mistaken, given a closer DNA end match to TRBJ2-7. Germline V CDR1 and CDR2: ENHRY, SYGVKD. This CDR3 spans 17 amino acids. The CDR3 coding sequence is TGTGCCATCAGTGAGTCGGCGGGAAGCCAATTTTCCTACGAGCAGTACTTC. It specifies CAISESAGSQFSYEQYF.

This chain joins TRBV29-1 and TRBJ1-1; TRBD1 matches at 10 bases. Germline CDR1 SQVTM, CDR2 ANQGSEA. The CDR3 is made up of 15 amino acids. Trimming at V came to 0 bases and at J to 4 bases, leaving 5 bases not matched to a gene. CDR3 sequence (DNA): TGCAGCGTTGAAGACCGACAGGGGGCGAGCACTGAAGCTTTCTTT. Protein sequence: CSVEDRQGASTEAFF. Using reference TRBV29-1 and TRBJ1-1 for the parts outside the CDR3, the full variable domain is SAVISQKPSRDICQRGTSLTIQCQVDSQVTMMFWYRQQPGQSLTLIATANQGSEATYESGFVIDKFPISRPNLTFSTLTVSNMSPEDSSIYLCSVEDRQGASTEAFFGQGTRLTVV.